This TCR beta chain came from a study of cytomegalovirus exposure and HLA in healthy donors. Trimming removed 5 bases at V and 2 bases at J, with 9 bases between. CDR3 size: 13 residues. Germline CDR1 is MNHNS and CDR2 is SASEGT. Details on this clone: The antigen is not known.

It was with 60 Vbeta and 13 Jbeta primers that the PCR ran. The assay was immunoSEQ multiplex PCR, and TCRdb's table has in-frame clones only and misses some. Among about 37,000 clones listed, about four fifths were seen once. Notes on the study in general: Presence/absence analyses assumed roughly uniform sequencing depth across donors. Most of the TCR beta V segments (in an earlier analysis) were productive either about 87% or about 30% of the time.

The V call is TRBV6-1, the J call TRBJ1-2; D gene unclear. The source of this sequence is a woman between 40 and 50 years old in good health and CMV-seronegative. The material sequenced was PBMCs. The CDR3 loop reads CASSSRENYGYTF. CDR3 DNA sequence: TGTGCCAGCAGTTCCCGAGAGAACTATGGCTACACCTTC.